Listed here are 30 T cell receptor beta chains from one sample, sequenced in a study of T-cell memory formation after mild COVID-19. TCRdb fed the 5' RACE reads into MiXCR, producing one record per CDR3 protein. The sample lists about 400,000 distinct CDR3 sequences; 23% were seen once. Sequencing used PBMCs or a T cell subset sorted from them (not recorded which). The receptors shown here come from an adult woman who had mild COVID-19 (a few samples of this study predate the infection). Cell type and time point are not known.

This chain joins TRBV27 and TRBJ1-1; no clear D gene. The ends were cut back, 0 bases at V and 1 base at J, with 6 bases in the middle. This CDR3 has 14 amino acids. Germline values: CDR1 MNHEY, CDR2 SMNVEV (reference sequence). The DNA of the CDR3 is TGTGCCAGCAGTTTATCATGGGCGAACACTGAAGCTTTCTTT. Translated: CASSLSWANTEAFF.

In this sample, this clonotype turned up a few times. The rearrangement joins TRBV7-2 to TRBJ2-1, with unresolved D. Per germline, CDR1 SGHTA and CDR2 FQGNSA. CDR3 size: 14 residues. V was cut by 4 bases and J by 5 bases, with 12 bases left in between. The CDR3 loop is CASSSTVNHNEQFF. CDR3 nucleotide sequence: TGTGCCAGCAGCTCGACGGTGAACCACAATGAGCAGTTCTTC.

V gene TRBV4-2 combines with J gene TRBJ1-5; TRBD1 aligns across 9 bases. V was clipped by 3 bases and J by 1 base; unmatched bases: 4. Germline-derived CDR1 and CDR2 are LGHNA and YNFKEQ. The CDR3 spans 16 residues. CDR3 coding DNA: TGTGCCAGCAGCCACCCCGGGACAGGGAGCAATCAGCCCCAGCATTTT. Translated, it gives CASSHPGTGSNQPQHF.

This clonotype showed up many times. The CDR3 nucleotides read TGTGCCAGCAGCGTAGGGACTACTCAAGAGACCCAGTACTTC. This sequence encodes CASSVGTTQETQYF. The chain links TRBV9 to TRBJ2-5, with a tentative D call TRBD2 (6 bases). The germline gives CDR1 SGDLS, CDR2 YYNGEE. The CDR3 contains 14 residues. Trimming removed 0 bases at V and 2 bases at J, with 8 bases between.

CDR3 sequence: CASRRQGGDTEAFF. The CDR3 nucleotides are TGTGCCAGCAGACGACAGGGAGGAGATACTGAAGCTTTCTTT. V is TRBV6-2 or TRBV6-3 and J is TRBJ1-1; 7 nucleotides align to TRBD1. V was pared by 6 bases and J by 5 bases, with 9 bases of the junction left unmatched. The CDR3 is 14 residues long. The germline V gene encodes CDR1 MNHEY and CDR2 SVGEGT.

The chain recombines TRBV29-1 with TRBJ1-2; the D gene is possibly TRBD1 (6 bases). The CDR3 is 17 residues long. Germline assignment: CDR1 SQVTM and CDR2 ANQGSEA. The ends were cut back, 3 bases at V and 2 bases at J, with 22 bases in the middle. The CDR3 nucleotides are TGCAGCGTTGATGCATTAACGCTAGGACAGATGAACTATGGCTACACCTTC. Its protein product is CSVDALTLGQMNYGYTF.

The genes are TRBV2 and TRBJ2-7, with a weak D call TRBD2 (5 bases). Trimming took 2 bases from V and 7 from J, leaving 12 bases between them. CDR3 length: 13 amino acids. Germline CDR1 reads SNHLY; CDR2 reads FYNNEI. The CDR3 loop is CASSEWTGEEQYF. As DNA, the CDR3 is TGTGCCAGCAGTGAATGGACCGGGGAAGAGCAGTACTTC.

This chain connects TRBV7-9 to TRBJ2-3; a possible D gene is TRBD2 (5 bases). V lost 3 bases and J 3 bases, leaving 28 bases between the germline ends. The germline V gene encodes CDR1 SEHNR and CDR2 FQNEAQ (reference sequence). The CDR3 covers 20 residues. The CDR3 nucleotides are TGTGCCAGCAGCTTTTCCTTAAGGAGGACTCTTCCGACGGGGACAGATACGCAGTATTTT. Its translation: CASSFSLRRTLPTGTDTQYF.

This clonotype occurred a few times. Here the CDR3 reads CASSYRPGTENSPLHF. The CDR3 coding sequence is TGTGCCAGCAGTTACAGGCCCGGGACAGAAAATTCACCCCTCCACTTT. The chain joins TRBV6-6 to TRBJ1-6; 7 bases are shared with TRBD1. This CDR3 is built from 16 residues. With 2 bases clipped from V and 7 bases from J, the junction kept 8 bases outside the gene matches. Per the germline V gene, CDR1 is MNHNY and CDR2 is SVGAGI (reference sequence).

V is TRBV7-8 and J is TRBJ1-5; possible D gene TRBD1, 5 bases. The CDR3 covers 15 residues. CDR1 is SGHVS and CDR2 is FQNEAQ in the germline V gene. V lost 3 bases and J lost 4, with 13 bases in between. As DNA, the CDR3 is TGTGCCAGCAGCTTGTGGGGGGGAAGGAATCAGCCCCAGCATTTT. Protein: CASSLWGGRNQPQHF. Drawing the rest from reference TRBV7-8 and TRBJ1-5, the complete variable domain is GAGVSQSPRYKVAKRGQDVALRCDPISGHVSLFWYQQALGQGPEFLTYFQNEAQLDKSGLPSDRFFAERPEGSVSTLKIQRTQQEDSAVYLCASSLWGGRNQPQHFGDGTRLSIL.

The chain uses TRBV7-2 and TRBJ1-6, with D perhaps TRBD1 (6 bases). V was cut by 7 bases and J by 0 bases, with 13 bases left in between. Germline loops: CDR1 SGHTA, CDR2 FQGNSA. The CDR3 is 16 amino acids. The CDR3 DNA is TGTGCCAGCATCCTGGGGGGGGCCTCCTATAATTCACCCCTCCACTTT. Protein sequence: CASILGGASYNSPLHF.

The V gene is TRBV2, the J gene TRBJ1-2; TRBD1 matches at 7 bases. The trim removed 8 bases at V and 4 bases at J, leaving 7 bases unmatched. The CDR3 has 13 amino acids. Germline CDR1 is SNHLY and CDR2 is FYNNEI. DNA for the CDR3: TGTGCCAGCTCCAGGGGGGAGTCCTATGGCTACACCTTC. Amino acid sequence: CASSRGESYGYTF.

V gene TRBV27 combines with J gene TRBJ1-2, with a weak D call TRBD1 (6 bases). The CDR3 runs 23 residues. Germline CDR1 reads MNHEY; CDR2 reads SMNVEV (reference sequence). Trimming took 5 bases from V and 8 from J, leaving 45 bases between them. The chain's CDR3 is CASSPVGVVQGNYRDSVVRGYTF. The DNA of the CDR3 is TGTGCCAGCAGTCCTGTGGGAGTTGTACAAGGGAACTACAGGGATTCGGTCGTACGAGGCTACACCTTC.

This chain's CDR3 is CASSQEYPGVGETQYF. In nucleotides, the CDR3 is TGCGCCAGCAGCCAAGAATATCCAGGGGTGGGGGAGACCCAGTACTTC. The chain couples TRBV4-1 to TRBJ2-5; D might be TRBD1 (6 bases). The CDR3 loop spans 16 amino acids. V was trimmed by 0 bases and J by 5 bases, leaving 16 bases between them. Per germline, CDR1 MGHRA and CDR2 YSYEKL.

The sample holds many counts of this clonotype. The genes are TRBV7-9 and TRBJ2-1; 12 bases agree with TRBD2. V was pared by 6 bases and J by 5 bases, with 5 bases of the junction left unmatched. Germline V lookup: CDR1 SEHNR, CDR2 FQNEAQ (reference sequence). The CDR3 contains 15 residues. CDR3 sequence reads: CASSPRLAGDNEQFF. The CDR3 DNA reads TGTGCCAGCAGTCCTAGACTAGCGGGAGACAATGAGCAGTTCTTC. The whole variable domain, filled in from reference TRBV7-9 and TRBJ2-1, reads DTGVSQNPRHKITKRGQNVTFRCDPISEHNRLYWYRQTLGQGPEFLTYFQNEAQLEKSRLLSDRFSAERPKGSFSTLEIQRTEQGDSAMYLCASSPRLAGDNEQFFGPGTRLTVL.

This sequence joins TRBV5-1 and TRBJ2-3; 9 bases align to TRBD2. V was clipped by 1 base and J by 4 bases; unmatched bases: 7. CDR1 is SGHRS and CDR2 is YFSETQ in the germline V gene. This CDR3 contains 16 residues. The CDR3 DNA reads TGCGCCAGCAGCTTGATGGCGGGAGGGAGTGCAGATACGCAGTATTTT. This codes for CASSLMAGGSADTQYF. Together with reference TRBV5-1 and TRBJ2-3, the CDR3 gives the full variable domain: KAGVTQTPRYLIKTRGQQVTLSCSPISGHRSVSWYQQTPGQGLQFLFEYFSETQRNKGNFPGRFSGRQFSNSRSEMNVSTLELGDSALYLCASSLMAGGSADTQYFGPGTRLTVL.

This clonotype was seen a handful of times. The chain uses TRBV12-3 or TRBV12-4 and TRBJ1-2; 7 bases agree with TRBD1. The CDR3 is 12 amino acids. The ends lost 3 bases at V and 8 bases at J; junction bases unmatched: 3. The CDR3 sequence is CASSFRGMGYTF. CDR3 bases: TGTGCCAGCAGTTTCAGGGGGATGGGCTACACCTTC.

This clonotype was picked up a small number of times. The chain links TRBV4-3 to TRBJ1-2; possible D gene TRBD1, 6 bases. Per germline, CDR1 LGHNA and CDR2 YSLEER. CDR3 size: 15 residues. The V gene lost 1 base and the J gene lost 3 bases, with 12 bases spanning the gap. CDR3 DNA sequence: TGCGCCAGCAGCCAAGCCAGGGGAGGAGACTATGGCTACACCTTC. Amino acid sequence: CASSQARGGDYGYTF.

This clonotype was observed a few times. The chain has TRBV7-9 and TRBJ1-1; the match to TRBD1 covers 11 bases. The germline V gene encodes CDR1 SEHNR and CDR2 FQNEAQ (reference sequence). The ends lost 3 bases at V and 4 bases at J; junction bases unmatched: 10. This CDR3 contains 17 residues. CDR3 nucleotides: TGTGCCAGCAGCTTCTCTTACCCGGGACAGGGGGTCACTGAAGCTTTCTTT. This translates into CASSFSYPGQGVTEAFF.

This clonotype showed up many times. This sequence joins TRBV3-1 and TRBJ2-3, with D hard to call. From germline, CDR1 is LGHDT and CDR2 YNNKEL (reference sequence). CDR3 length: 11 amino acids. V was shortened by 0 bases and J by 5 bases, with 0 bases between the two germline ends. The CDR3 coding sequence is TGTGCCAGCAGCCAAGAAGATACGCAGTATTTT. Translating it yields CASSQEDTQYF.

The sample holds a few counts of this clonotype. The chain uses TRBV6-2 or TRBV6-3 and TRBJ2-1; the D is unclear. CDR3 length: 11 amino acids. V was trimmed by 5 bases and J by 10 bases, leaving 9 bases between them. Germline V gene sequence: CDR1 MNHEY, CDR2 SVGEGT. The CDR3 sequence: CASSTLVEQFF. The DNA for the CDR3 is TGTGCCAGCAGTACTTTGGTGGAGCAGTTCTTC.

This chain links TRBV9 with TRBJ1-2; the match to TRBD1 covers 9 bases. This CDR3 contains 15 residues. Germline loops: CDR1 SGDLS, CDR2 YYNGEE. V gave up 3 bases and J gave up 6 bases; unmatched junction bases: 9. The CDR3: CASSALGGQGNGYTF. Here the CDR3 DNA reads TGTGCCAGCAGCGCCCTCGGAGGACAGGGGAATGGCTACACCTTC.

This clonotype occurred a few times. This chain links TRBV9 with TRBJ2-7; the match to TRBD1 covers 10 bases. CDR3 length equals 16 residues. Trimming cost V 3 bases and J 5 bases; bases outside gene matches: 11. Looked up from germline, CDR1 is SGDLS and CDR2 is YYNGEE. CDR3 bases: TGTGCCAGCAGCGGCGTCCGGGACAGGGGTTCCCACGAGCAGTACTTC. Protein product: CASSGVRDRGSHEQYF.

This clonotype was recorded a few times. For the CDR3, the DNA is TGTGCCAGCAGCCAAGAAAATTGGTCCTACGAGCAGTACTTC. Protein product: CASSQENWSYEQYF. This chain links TRBV3-1 with TRBJ2-7; no firm D call. In germline, CDR1 is LGHDT, CDR2 YNNKEL (reference sequence). The CDR3 is 14 residues long. The V gene lost 0 bases and the J gene lost 1 base, with 7 bases spanning the gap.

The genes are TRBV10-3 and TRBJ2-1; no firm D call. Trimming removed 0 bases at V and 10 bases at J, with 7 bases between. CDR1 is ENHRY, CDR2 SYGVKD, per germline. This CDR3 is built from 12 residues. In nucleotides, the CDR3 is TGTGCCATCAGTGAGTCGGACCGGGAGCAGTTCTTC. Translated, it gives CAISESDREQFF.

This clonotype was recorded a few times. V and J are TRBV20-1 and TRBJ2-5, with D unresolved. The germline V gene has CDR1 DFQATT and CDR2 SNEGSKA (reference sequence). V dropped 1 base and J dropped 5 bases, with 11 bases sitting between them. This CDR3 has 13 amino acids. Here the CDR3 reads CSARVSGGETQYF. As DNA, the CDR3 is TGCAGTGCTAGAGTGTCGGGTGGCGAGACCCAGTACTTC.

This clonotype was seen only a few times. The chain carries TRBV27 and TRBJ2-1; 7 nucleotides line up with TRBD1. The length of the CDR3 is 15 residues. V trimming: 6 bases; J trimming: 1 base; junction bases outside the gene matches: 6. Per germline, CDR1 MNHEY and CDR2 SMNVEV (reference sequence). CDR3 protein: CASRRGRKSYNEQFF. The CDR3, as DNA: TGTGCCAGCAGGAGGGGGCGCAAGTCCTACAATGAGCAGTTCTTC.

This clonotype was seen a handful of times. This chain connects TRBV5-6 to TRBJ2-1; TRBD2 matches at 10 bases. The CDR3 is 17 residues long. Germline loops: CDR1 SGHDT, CDR2 YYEEEE. V was clipped by 3 bases and J by 4 bases; unmatched bases: 10. The CDR3 nucleotides are TGTGCCAGCAGCTCCCTGAGGTCTAGCGGGGGTTACAATGAGCAGTTCTTC. This sequence encodes CASSSLRSSGGYNEQFF.

The V gene is TRBV12-3 or TRBV12-4, the J gene TRBJ2-3; 8 bases line up with TRBD2. V trimming: 3 bases; J trimming: 5 bases; junction bases outside the gene matches: 7. The CDR3 is 15 amino acids. For the CDR3, the DNA is TGTGCCAGCAGTTTTAAGGCGGGGGGCGTAGATACGCAGTATTTT. Protein product: CASSFKAGGVDTQYF.

This clonotype has more than one count but fewer than ten. J is TRBJ1-3 and V is TRBV3-1; D not resolved. Germline loops: CDR1 LGHDT, CDR2 YNNKEL (reference sequence). The CDR3 has 14 amino acids. V was clipped by 4 bases and J by 1 base, with 8 bases between them. This CDR3 reads CASSPDISGNTIYF. CDR3 bases: TGTGCCAGCAGCCCAGACATATCTGGAAACACCATATATTTT.